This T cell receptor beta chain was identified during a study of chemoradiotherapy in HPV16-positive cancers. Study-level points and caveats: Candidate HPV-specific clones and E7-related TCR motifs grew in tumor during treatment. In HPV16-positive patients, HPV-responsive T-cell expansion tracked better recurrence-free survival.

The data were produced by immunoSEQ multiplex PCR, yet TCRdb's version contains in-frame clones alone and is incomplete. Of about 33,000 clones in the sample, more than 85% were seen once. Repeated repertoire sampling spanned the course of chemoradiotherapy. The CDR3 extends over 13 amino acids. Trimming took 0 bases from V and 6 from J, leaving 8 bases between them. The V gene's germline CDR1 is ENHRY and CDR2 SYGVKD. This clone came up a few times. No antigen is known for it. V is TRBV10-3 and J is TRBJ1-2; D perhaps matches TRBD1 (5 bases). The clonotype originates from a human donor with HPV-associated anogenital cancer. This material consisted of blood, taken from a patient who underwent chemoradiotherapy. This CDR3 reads CAISESRENGYTF. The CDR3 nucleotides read TGTGCCATCAGTGAGTCCAGGGAGAATGGCTACACCTTC.